The sequence of this T cell receptor (beta chain) was determined in a study of T cells expressing NK-cell markers. Per germline, CDR1 LNHDA and CDR2 SQIVND (reference sequence). The CDR3 covers 15 residues. TCRdb processed the 5' RACE reads again and assigns one entry to each CDR3 protein, with no DNA. This repertoire includes about 370,000 distinct CDR3 sequences. The receptor's source is a woman aged 45-65 years in good health. Sequences were obtained from blood T cells: a sorted CD56 or NKG2C T cell subset, CD4+ or CD8+ T cells, or bulk PBMC T cells (not recorded which). The rearrangement joins TRBV19 to TRBJ2-3; TCRdb reports TRBD1, a call that lacks DNA to check it against. The CDR3 sequence is CASIGPGRKGDTQYF.